This TCR beta chain originates from a study of CD8 T cells in Susac syndrome. Random hexamers were used to reverse transcribe 0.5 to 1 ug of RNA. TCRdb reprocessed the immunoSEQ multiplex PCR reads with MiXCR, giving one entry per CDR3 protein. The sample lists roughly 200,000 distinct CDR3 sequences; about 95% were seen once. The V gene lost 4 bases and the J gene lost 4 bases, with 12 bases spanning the gap. CDR1 and CDR2 from the germline V gene are SGHTA and FQGTGA. The CDR3 is 14 residues long. The source of this sequence is a human donor in good health. Material: CD4+ T cells from PBMCs. This sequence joins TRBV7-3 and TRBJ2-3; D could derive from TRBD1 or TRBD2 (6 bases each). The CDR3 is CASSSVGGADTQYF. The CDR3 DNA is TGTGCCAGCAGCTCGGTGGGGGGCGCAGATACGCAGTATTTT.